The rows below give T cell receptor beta chains drawn from one sample of a study of T cell changes during pregnancy in multiple sclerosis. Assay used: immunoSEQ multiplex PCR; TCRdb lists only in-frame clones, some missing. This table has fewer than 65,000 clones, roughly 91% appearing once. The input for sequencing was peripheral blood, taken in the third trimester of pregnancy. The source of these receptors is a female donor in good health, enrolled as a control in a pregnancy study. Both conserved end residues are part of each CDR3. Fields, in order: CDR3 protein, CDR3 length, V gene, D gene. D genes are given only for firm matches.

CATTGKRVETQYF 13 TRBV7-9 .
CAISGPGTSGRSYEQYF 17 TRBV10-3 TRBD2
CASSELAGGQETQYF 15 TRBV6-1 TRBD2
CASSRIGTGGAEQFF 15 TRBV7-9 TRBD2
CASSPTTGTADYEQYF 16 TRBV18 TRBD1
CASSAPGQYTNYGYTF 16 TRBV9 .
CASSSGQGNTQYF 13 TRBV7-2 TRBD1
CASSQGAAGSYEQYF 15 TRBV4-1 .
CASSLNRGTDTQYF 14 TRBV27 .
CASSLYTGNQGNTIYF 16 TRBV5-1 .
CASSSPGVAHEQYF 14 TRBV27 .
CASSPRQGRNTIYF 14 TRBV5-1 TRBD1
CASRGGGTYEQYF 13 TRBV5-1 TRBD2
CASSLLRGGGANEQFF 16 TRBV6-6 .
CASSQGRGEEGNTIYF 16 TRBV4-2 .
CAFGQGDNQPQHF 13 TRBV30 .
CASSPLSGGGGELFF 15 TRBV11-2 TRBD2
CASQTDGDSNQPQHF 15 TRBV19 TRBD1
CASSLGRGYSNQPQHF 16 TRBV27 .
CASSPFGVLGQPQHF 15 TRBV6-5 .
CASSFVGGPGEQYF 14 TRBV28 .
CASSSRQGRTEAFF 14 TRBV5-6 TRBD1
CASSGTSGGKGETQYF 16 TRBV2 TRBD2
CSVERDSGYGYTF 13 TRBV29-1 TRBD1
CASSDRTGGNSPLHF 15 TRBV6-1 TRBD1
CASSEGTGAYRYEQYF 16 TRBV7-2 TRBD1
CASSVTSGSIDTQYF 15 TRBV5-4 TRBD2
CASSLGAITGELFF 14 TRBV5-4 .
CSVVPRVRASTEAFF 15 TRBV29-1 .
CASSWGQVTYEQYF 14 TRBV5-6 TRBD1
CASSLVVAGAAVTGELFF 18 TRBV5-1 .
CASSQGGIREKLFF 14 TRBV7-6 .
CSGEDGAAQPQHF 13 TRBV29-1 .